This TCR beta chain was identified during a study of blood T cell repertoires in COVID-19. Study overall: COVID-19 samples collected from the United States, Italy and Spain covered acute and convalescent phases. PBMCs, B-cell-depleted T cells, or T cells provided the cDNA or gDNA that made up the material.

Germline V CDR1 and CDR2: MDHEN, SYDVKM. V trimming: 5 bases; J trimming: 5 bases; junction bases outside the gene matches: 8. CDR3 size: 16 residues. The authors' processing: Nucleated cell counts were estimated from reference gene primer amplification. The data were produced by immunoSEQ multiplex PCR, yet TCRdb's version contains in-frame clones alone and is incomplete. From that table come the V and J calls and clone size; the DNA was used to work out D and trimming. The sample records around 190,000 clones, approximately 85% being singletons. The J gene is TRBJ2-2, the V gene TRBV28; 10 positions agree with TRBD2. The sequence was collected from an older woman with acute or convalescent COVID-19. Sequenced material: peripheral blood. The CDR3 DNA reads TGTGCCAGCAGTGCTAGCGGGAGTCGGAAGACCGGGGAGCTGTTTTTT. Translating it yields CASSASGSRKTGELFF.